This T cell receptor (beta chain) was sequenced during a study of OX40 agonist ivuxolimab in advanced cancers. Looking at the study overall: The patients received ivuxolimab by intravenous route every 2 weeks at 0.01 to 10 mg/kg. Partial responses were achieved by three patients, one with hepatocellular carcinoma and two with cutaneous melanoma.

This CDR3 contains 13 residues. V lost 3 bases and J 9 bases, leaving 13 bases between the germline ends. Germline loops: CDR1 LNHDA, CDR2 SQIVND (reference sequence). Data came from immunoSEQ multiplex PCR; TCRdb stores just in-frame clones and leaves some out. The sample carries fewer than 90,000 clones, about 90% recorded once. The specimen was CD4+ or CD8+ T cells sorted from blood, collected in a trial of the OX40 agonist ivuxolimab. This chain connects TRBV19 to TRBJ2-3, with D perhaps matching TRBD2 (6 bases). The receptor was isolated from an adult with an advanced solid tumor such as melanoma, head and neck, liver or kidney cancer. The CDR3 DNA reads TGTGCCAGTAGTATTGGGAGGATGGGAACGCAGTATTTT. It codes for CASSIGRMGTQYF. The full variable domain, rest sourced from reference TRBV19 and TRBJ2-3, is DGGITQSPKYLFRKEGQNVTLSCEQNLNHDAMYWYRQDPGQGLRLIYYSQIVNDFQKGDIAEGYSVSREKKESFPLTVTSAQKNPTAFYLCASSIGRMGTQYFGPGTRLTVL.